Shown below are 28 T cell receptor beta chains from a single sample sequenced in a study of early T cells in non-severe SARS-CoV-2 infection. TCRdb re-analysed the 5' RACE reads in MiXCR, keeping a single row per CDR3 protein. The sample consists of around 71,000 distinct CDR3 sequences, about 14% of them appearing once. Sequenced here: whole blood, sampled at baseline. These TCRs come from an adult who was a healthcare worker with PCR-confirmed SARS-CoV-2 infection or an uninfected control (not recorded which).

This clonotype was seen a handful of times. In nucleotides, the CDR3 is TGTGCCAGCAGCGGACAGGGGCAGATAGGTGAAAAACTGTTTTTT. It yields the protein CASSGQGQIGEKLFF. The chain employs TRBV7-9 and TRBJ1-4; 9 bases map to TRBD1. Trimming cost V 5 bases and J 7 bases; bases outside gene matches: 8. Germline-derived CDR1 and CDR2 are SEHNR and FQNEAQ (reference sequence). The CDR3 runs 15 residues.

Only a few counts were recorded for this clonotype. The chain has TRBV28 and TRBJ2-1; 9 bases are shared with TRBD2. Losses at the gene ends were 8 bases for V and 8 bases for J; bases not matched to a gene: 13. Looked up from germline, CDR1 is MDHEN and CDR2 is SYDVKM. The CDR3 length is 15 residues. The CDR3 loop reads CASSPSGGRDDEQFF. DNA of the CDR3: TGTGCCAGCTCCCCAAGCGGGGGGAGAGACGATGAGCAGTTCTTC.

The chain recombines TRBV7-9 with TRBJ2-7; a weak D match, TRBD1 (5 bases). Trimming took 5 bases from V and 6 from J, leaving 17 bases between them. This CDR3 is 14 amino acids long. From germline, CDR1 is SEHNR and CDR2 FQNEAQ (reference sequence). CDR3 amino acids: CASSLGADPREQYF. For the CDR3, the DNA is TGTGCCAGCAGCCTAGGGGCAGACCCTCGCGAGCAGTACTTC.

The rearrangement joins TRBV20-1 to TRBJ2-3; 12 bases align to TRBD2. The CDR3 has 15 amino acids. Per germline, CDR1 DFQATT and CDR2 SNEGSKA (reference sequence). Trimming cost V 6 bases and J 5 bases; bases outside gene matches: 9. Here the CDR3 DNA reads TGCAGTGCGCCTCCGGGACTAGCGGGCCAAGATACGCAGTATTTT. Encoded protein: CSAPPGLAGQDTQYF.

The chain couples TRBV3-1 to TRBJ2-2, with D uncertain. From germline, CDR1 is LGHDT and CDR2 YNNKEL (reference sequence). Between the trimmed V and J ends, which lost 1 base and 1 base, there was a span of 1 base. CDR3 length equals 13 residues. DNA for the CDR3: TGTGCCAGCAGCCAAGTGAACACCGGGGAGCTGTTTTTT. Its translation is CASSQVNTGELFF.

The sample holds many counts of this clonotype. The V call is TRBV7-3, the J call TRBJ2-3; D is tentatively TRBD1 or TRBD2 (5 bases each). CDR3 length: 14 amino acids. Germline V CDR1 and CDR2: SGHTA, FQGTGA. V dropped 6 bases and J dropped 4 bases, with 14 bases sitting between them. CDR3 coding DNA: TGTGCCAGCAGTAGAGACGGGACCCCAGATACGCAGTATTTT. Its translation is CASSRDGTPDTQYF.

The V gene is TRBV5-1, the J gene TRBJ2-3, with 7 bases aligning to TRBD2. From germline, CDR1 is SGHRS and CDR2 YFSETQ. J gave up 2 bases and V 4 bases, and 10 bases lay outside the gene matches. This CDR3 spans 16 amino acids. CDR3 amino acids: CASSPLGGSTTDTQYF. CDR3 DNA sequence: TGCGCCAGCAGCCCCTTAGGCGGGAGTACCACAGATACGCAGTATTTT. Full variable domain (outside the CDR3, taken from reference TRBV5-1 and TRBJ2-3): KAGVTQTPRYLIKTRGQQVTLSCSPISGHRSVSWYQQTPGQGLQFLFEYFSETQRNKGNFPGRFSGRQFSNSRSEMNVSTLELGDSALYLCASSPLGGSTTDTQYFGPGTRLTVL.

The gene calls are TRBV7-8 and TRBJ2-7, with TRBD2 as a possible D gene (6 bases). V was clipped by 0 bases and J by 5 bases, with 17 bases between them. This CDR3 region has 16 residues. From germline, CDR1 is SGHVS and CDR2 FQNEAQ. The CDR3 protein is CASSLARGGMGHEQYF. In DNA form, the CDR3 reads TGTGCCAGCAGCTTAGCACGGGGCGGGATGGGCCACGAGCAGTACTTC.

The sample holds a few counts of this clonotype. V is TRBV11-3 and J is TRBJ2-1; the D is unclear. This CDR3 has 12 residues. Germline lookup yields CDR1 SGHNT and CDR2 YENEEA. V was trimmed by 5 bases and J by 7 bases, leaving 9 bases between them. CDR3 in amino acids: CASSRDANEQFF. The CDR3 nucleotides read TGTGCCAGCAGCCGTGACGCGAATGAGCAGTTCTTC.

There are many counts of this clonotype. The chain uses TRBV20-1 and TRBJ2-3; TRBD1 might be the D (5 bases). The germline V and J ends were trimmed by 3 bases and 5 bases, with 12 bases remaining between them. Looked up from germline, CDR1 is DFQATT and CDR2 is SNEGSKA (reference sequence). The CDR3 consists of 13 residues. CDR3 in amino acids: CSARDPQGDTQYF. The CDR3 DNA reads TGCAGTGCTAGGGACCCGCAGGGAGATACGCAGTATTTT.

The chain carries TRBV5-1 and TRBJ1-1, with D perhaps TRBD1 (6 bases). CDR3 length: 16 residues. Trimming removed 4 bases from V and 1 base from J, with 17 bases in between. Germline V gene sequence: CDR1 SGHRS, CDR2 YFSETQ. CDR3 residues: CASSLQGGERNTEAFF. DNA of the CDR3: TGCGCCAGCAGCCTACAGGGTGGGGAGAGGAACACTGAAGCTTTCTTT.

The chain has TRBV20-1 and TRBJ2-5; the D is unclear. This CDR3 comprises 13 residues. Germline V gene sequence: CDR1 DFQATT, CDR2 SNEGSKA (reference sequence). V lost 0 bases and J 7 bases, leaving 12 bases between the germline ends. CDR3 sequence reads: CSARDMIPGTQYF. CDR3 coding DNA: TGCAGTGCTAGAGATATGATCCCGGGGACCCAGTACTTC.

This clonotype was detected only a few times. The CDR3 DNA follows: TGCAGCGTCCACCGGGGTTCCTACGAGCAGTACTTC. Translating it yields CSVHRGSYEQYF. This sequence joins TRBV29-1 and TRBJ2-7, with D perhaps TRBD2 (5 bases). V lost 6 bases, J lost 1 base, and 10 bases lay in between. CDR3 length: 12 residues. In germline, CDR1 is SQVTM, CDR2 ANQGSEA.

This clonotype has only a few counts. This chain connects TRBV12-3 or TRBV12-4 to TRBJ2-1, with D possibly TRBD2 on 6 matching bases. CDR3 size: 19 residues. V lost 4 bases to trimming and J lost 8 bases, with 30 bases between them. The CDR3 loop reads CASSSLLGSGRLPADEQFF. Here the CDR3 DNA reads TGTGCCAGCAGTTCCCTCCTGGGTAGCGGACGTCTCCCCGCCGATGAGCAGTTCTTC.

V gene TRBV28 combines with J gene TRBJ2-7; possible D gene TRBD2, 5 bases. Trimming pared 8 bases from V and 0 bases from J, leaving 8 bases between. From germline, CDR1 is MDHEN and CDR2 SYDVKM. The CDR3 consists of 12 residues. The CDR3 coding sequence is TGTGCCAGCGAGGGCCCCTCCTACGAGCAGTACTTC. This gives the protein CASEGPSYEQYF.

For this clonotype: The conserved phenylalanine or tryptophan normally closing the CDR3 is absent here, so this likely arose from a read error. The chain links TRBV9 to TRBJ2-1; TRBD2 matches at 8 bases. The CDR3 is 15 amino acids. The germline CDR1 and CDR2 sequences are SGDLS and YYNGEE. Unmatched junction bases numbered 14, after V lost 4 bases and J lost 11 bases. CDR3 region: CASSFSGSDPTQQFI. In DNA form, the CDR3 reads TGTGCCAGCAGCTTCAGCGGGAGCGACCCCACCCAGCAGTTCATC.

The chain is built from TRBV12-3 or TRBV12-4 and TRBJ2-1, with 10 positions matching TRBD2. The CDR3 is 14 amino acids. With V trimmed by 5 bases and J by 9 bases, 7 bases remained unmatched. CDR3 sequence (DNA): TGTGCCAGCAGTGGGACTAGCGCCCTCGGTGAGCAGTTCTTC. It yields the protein CASSGTSALGEQFF.

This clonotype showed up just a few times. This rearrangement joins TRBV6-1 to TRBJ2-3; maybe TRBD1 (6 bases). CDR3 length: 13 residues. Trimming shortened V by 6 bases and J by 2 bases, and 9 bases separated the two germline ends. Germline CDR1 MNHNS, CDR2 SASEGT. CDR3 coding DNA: TGTGCCAGCAGGAGGGACAACACAGATACGCAGTATTTT. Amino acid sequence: CASRRDNTDTQYF.

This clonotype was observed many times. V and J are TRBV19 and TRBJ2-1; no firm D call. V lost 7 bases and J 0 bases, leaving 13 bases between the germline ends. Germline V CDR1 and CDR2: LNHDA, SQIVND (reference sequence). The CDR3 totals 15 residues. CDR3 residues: CASTPTQNSYNEQFF. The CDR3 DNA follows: TGTGCCAGTACCCCGACTCAAAACTCCTACAATGAGCAGTTCTTC.

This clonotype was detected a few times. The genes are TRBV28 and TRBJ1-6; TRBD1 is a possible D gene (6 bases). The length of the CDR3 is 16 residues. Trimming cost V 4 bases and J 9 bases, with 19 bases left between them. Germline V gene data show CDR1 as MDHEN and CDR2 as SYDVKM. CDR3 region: CASSYARGGQSSPLHF. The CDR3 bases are TGTGCCAGCAGTTATGCCCGGGGGGGCCAATCTTCACCCCTCCACTTT. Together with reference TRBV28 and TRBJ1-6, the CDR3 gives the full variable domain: DVKVTQSSRYLVKRTGEKVFLECVQDMDHENMFWYRQDPGLGLRLIYFSYDVKMKEKGDIPEGYSVSREKKERFSLILESASTNQTSMYLCASSYARGGQSSPLHFGNGTRLTVT.

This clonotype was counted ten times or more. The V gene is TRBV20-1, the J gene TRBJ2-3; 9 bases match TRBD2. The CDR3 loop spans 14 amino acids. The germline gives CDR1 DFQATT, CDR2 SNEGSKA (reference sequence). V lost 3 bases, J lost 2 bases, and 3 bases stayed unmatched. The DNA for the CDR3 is TGCAGTGCTAGTCCTAGCGGGACCACAGATACGCAGTATTTT. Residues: CSASPSGTTDTQYF.

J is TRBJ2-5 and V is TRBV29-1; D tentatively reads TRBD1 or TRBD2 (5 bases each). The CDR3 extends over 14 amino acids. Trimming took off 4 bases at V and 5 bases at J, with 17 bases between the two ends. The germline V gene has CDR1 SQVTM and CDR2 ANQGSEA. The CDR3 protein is CSVAPGAIGETQYF. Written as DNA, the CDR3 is TGCAGCGTTGCTCCCGGGGCTATTGGGGAGACCCAGTACTTC.

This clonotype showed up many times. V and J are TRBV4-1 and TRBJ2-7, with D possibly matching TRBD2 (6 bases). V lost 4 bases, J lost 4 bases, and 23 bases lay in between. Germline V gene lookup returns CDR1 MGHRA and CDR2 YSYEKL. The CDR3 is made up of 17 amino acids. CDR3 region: CASSPAESGTGEYEQYF. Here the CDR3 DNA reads TGCGCCAGCAGCCCCGCGGAGAGTGGGACTGGGGAGTACGAGCAGTACTTC.

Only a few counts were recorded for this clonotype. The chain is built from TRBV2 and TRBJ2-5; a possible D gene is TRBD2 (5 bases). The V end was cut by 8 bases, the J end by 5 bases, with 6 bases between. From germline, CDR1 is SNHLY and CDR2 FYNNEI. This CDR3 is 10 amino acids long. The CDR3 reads CASGGETQYF. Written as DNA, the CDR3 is TGTGCCAGCGGCGGGGAGACCCAGTACTTC. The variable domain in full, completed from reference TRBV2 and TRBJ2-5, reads EPEVTQTPSHQVTQMGQEVILRCVPISNHLYFYWYRQILGQKVEFLVSFYNNEISEKSEIFDDQFSVERPDGSNFTLKIRSTKLEDSAMYFCASGGETQYFGPGTRLLVL.

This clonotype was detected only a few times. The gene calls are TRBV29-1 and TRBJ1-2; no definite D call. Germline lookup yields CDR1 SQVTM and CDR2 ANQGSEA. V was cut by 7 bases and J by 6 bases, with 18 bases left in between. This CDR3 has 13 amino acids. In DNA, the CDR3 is TGCAGCGCTTACAGCCTGGAAGTGGATGGCTACACCTTC. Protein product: CSAYSLEVDGYTF.

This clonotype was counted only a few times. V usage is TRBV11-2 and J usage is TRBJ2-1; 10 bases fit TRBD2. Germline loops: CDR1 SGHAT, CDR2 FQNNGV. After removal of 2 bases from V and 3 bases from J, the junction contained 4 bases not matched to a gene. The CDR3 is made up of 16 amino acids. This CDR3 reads CASSLRGTSVYNEQFF. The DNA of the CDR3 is TGTGCCAGCAGCTTACGGGGGACTAGCGTCTACAATGAGCAGTTCTTC.

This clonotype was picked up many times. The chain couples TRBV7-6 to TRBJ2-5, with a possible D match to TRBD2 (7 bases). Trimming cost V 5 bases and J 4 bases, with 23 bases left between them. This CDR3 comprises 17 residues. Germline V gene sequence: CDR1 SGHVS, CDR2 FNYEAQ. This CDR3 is CASSPLAQGRAGETQYF. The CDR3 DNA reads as TGTGCCAGCAGCCCACTGGCTCAGGGGAGGGCTGGAGAGACCCAGTACTTC. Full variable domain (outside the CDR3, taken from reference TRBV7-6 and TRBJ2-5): GAGVSQSPRYKVTKRGQDVALRCDPISGHVSLYWYRQALGQGPEFLTYFNYEAQQDKSGLPNDRFSAERPEGSISTLTIQRTEQRDSAMYRCASSPLAQGRAGETQYFGPGTRLLVL.

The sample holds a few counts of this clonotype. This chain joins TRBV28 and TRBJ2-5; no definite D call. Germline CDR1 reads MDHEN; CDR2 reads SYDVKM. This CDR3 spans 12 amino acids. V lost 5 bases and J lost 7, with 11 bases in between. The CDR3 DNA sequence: TGTGCCAGCAGTCCTACCCTTCGGACCCAGTACTTC. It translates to CASSPTLRTQYF.